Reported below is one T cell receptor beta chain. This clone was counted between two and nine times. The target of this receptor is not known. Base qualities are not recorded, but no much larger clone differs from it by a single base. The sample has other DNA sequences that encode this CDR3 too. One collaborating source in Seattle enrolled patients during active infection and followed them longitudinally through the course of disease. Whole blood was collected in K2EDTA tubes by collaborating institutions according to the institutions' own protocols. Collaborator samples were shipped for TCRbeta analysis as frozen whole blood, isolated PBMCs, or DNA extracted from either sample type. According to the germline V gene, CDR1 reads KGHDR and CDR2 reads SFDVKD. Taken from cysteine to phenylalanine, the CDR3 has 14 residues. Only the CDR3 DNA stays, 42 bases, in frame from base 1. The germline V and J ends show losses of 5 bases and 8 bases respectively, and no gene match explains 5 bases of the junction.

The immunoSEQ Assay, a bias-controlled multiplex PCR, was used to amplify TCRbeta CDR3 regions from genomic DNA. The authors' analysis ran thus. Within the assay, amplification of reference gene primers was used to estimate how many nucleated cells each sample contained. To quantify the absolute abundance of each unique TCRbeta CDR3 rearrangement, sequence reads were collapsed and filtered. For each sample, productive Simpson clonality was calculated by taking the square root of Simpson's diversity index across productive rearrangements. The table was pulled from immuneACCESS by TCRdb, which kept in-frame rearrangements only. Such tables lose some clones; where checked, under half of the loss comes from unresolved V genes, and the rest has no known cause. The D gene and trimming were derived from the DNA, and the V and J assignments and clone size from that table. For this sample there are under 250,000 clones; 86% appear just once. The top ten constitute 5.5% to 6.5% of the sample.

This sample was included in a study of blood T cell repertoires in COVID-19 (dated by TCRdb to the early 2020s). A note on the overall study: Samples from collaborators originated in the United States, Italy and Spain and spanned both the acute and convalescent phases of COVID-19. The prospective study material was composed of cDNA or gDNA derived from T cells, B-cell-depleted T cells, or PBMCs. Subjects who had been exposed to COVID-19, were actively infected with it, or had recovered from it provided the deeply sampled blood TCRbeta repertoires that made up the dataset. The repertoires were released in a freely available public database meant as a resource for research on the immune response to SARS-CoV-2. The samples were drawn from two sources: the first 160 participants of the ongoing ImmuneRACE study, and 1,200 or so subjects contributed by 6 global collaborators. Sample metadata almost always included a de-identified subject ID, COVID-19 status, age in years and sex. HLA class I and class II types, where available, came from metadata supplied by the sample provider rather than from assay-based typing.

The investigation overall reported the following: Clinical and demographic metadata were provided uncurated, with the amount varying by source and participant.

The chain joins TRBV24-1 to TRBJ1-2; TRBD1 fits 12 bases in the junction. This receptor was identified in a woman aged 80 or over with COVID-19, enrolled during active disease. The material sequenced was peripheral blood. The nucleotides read TGTGCCACCAGTGGGGGACAGGGGGCCCACGGCTACACCTTC. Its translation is CATSGGQGAHGYTF.